This T cell receptor (beta chain) was recovered during a study of T cell responses to AZD1222 COVID-19 vaccine (dated by TCRdb to about 2021). A note on the overall study: AZD1222 recipients given second doses at about 4 weeks or at about 12 weeks were pooled, since spike-specific TCR depth and breadth were not found to differ between the two schedules. Trial participants were enrolled into age subgroups of 18-55, 56-69 and 70-plus years, which contained approximately 150, 28 and 58 TCR-sequenced participants, respectively. TCR sequencing was performed for fewer than 250 trial participants, of whom 200 to 210 were given two doses of AZD1222 and around 25 were given two doses of MenACWY control vaccine. General conclusions and limits of the study: Because no samples from the day 14 peak response were available, repertoires could be characterized only after the peak T cell response. Only a handful of AZD1222 recipients were SARS-CoV-2 seropositive at baseline, limiting conclusions about previously exposed vaccinees. A significant rise in spike-specific TCR breadth and depth was observed after two AZD1222 doses relative to day 0 and relative to MenACWY recipients. In the small 56-69-year group, the increase in depth fell short of significance, most likely because of low power. CD4 TCRs associated with the vaccine covered the entire spike protein, and the dominant responses were in regions 160-218 and 743-854. Epitopes outside the regions mutated in the B.1.351 and B.1.1.7 variants were reportedly recognized by nearly half of the unique spike-specific TCRs. Participants were mostly white British and included more females than males, and it was suggested by the authors that clonal diversity may have been underestimated.

Spanning cysteine to phenylalanine, the CDR3 consists of 15 amino acids. Only the CDR3 region is kept as DNA, spanning 45 bases read in frame from base 1. Per the germline V gene, SGHTA is the CDR1 and FQGTGA is the CDR2. The time point label here, explained by the study, means: baseline before first vaccination. Vaccinee samples were obtained from the UK trials COV001 and COV002, which included a single-blind randomized controlled phase 2/3 trial of AZD1222 (ChAdOx1 nCoV-19) in healthy adults. For TCRbeta chain sequencing, PBMC samples were collected from trial participants at day 0 and at day 28 after the second dose. The CDR3 regions of human TCRbeta chains were analyzed by immunosequencing. For the original study's pipeline: TCRs in the repertoires were compared against a reference library of SARS-CoV-2-specific TCRs that had been generated with the MIRA antigen-specificity platform. Breadth was defined as the fraction of unique TCRs that were SARS-CoV-2-associated, and depth was defined as the fraction of total T cells that were SARS-CoV-2-associated. Using the MIRA data, each spike-specific TCR was assigned both to the spike region to which the TCR was reactive and to a CD4 or CD8 class. Log10-transformed breadth and depth values were compared by one-way ANOVA with Sidak's multiple comparisons tests. The source is immuneACCESS, and TCRdb retained only in-frame sequences with V and J called. Part of the clones is not carried over; for the studies checked, unresolved V genes explain less than half of this, and the remainder is unexplained. V, J and clone size derive from that table, while D and trimming were established from the DNA sequence. The sample yields 110,000 to 150,000 clones; 93% were counted once. The ten largest clones represent around 5% of the sample.

A remark on this clone: It lacks a known antigen. The junction and the germline gene differ at one end; a read error may be behind it.

This clonotype originated in an adult in good health. The sample consisted of peripheral blood, taken on day 0 of AZD1222 vaccination. The V and J genes are TRBV7-3 and TRBJ1-4, with TRBD1 identical over 11 junction bases. The CDR3 region reads CASTSRDRGNGSPSF. The sequenced DNA is TGTGCCAGCACCTCCCGGGACAGGGGGAACGGATCGCCATCTTTT.